These 20 T cell receptor beta chains share one sample of origin, sequenced in a study of cytomegalovirus exposure and HLA in healthy donors. PCR involved 60 Vbeta and 13 Jbeta primers. Assay used: immunoSEQ multiplex PCR; TCRdb lists only in-frame clones, some missing. The sample has 150,000 to 200,000 clones, 60% to 80% seen once. Sequencing was done on a sample of PBMCs. The origin of the receptors is a middle-aged woman in good health and CMV-seropositive.

This clone was counted between two and nine times. The rearrangement uses TRBV9 and TRBJ1-1; D is possibly TRBD1 (6 bases). Trimming shortened V by 3 bases and J by 6 bases, and 18 bases separated the two germline ends. Germline loops: CDR1 SGDLS, CDR2 YYNGEE. The CDR3 is made up of 15 amino acids. The CDR3 is CASSAYPQGPAEAFF. DNA for the CDR3: TGTGCCAGCAGCGCCTACCCTCAGGGGCCGGCTGAAGCTTTCTTT. Full variable domain (remainder filled in from reference TRBV9 and TRBJ1-1): DSGVTQTPKHLITATGQRVTLRCSPRSGDLSVYWYQQSLDQGLQFLIQYYNGEERAKGNILERFSAQQFPDLHSELNLSSLELGDSALYFCASSAYPQGPAEAFFGQGTRLTVV.

The chain is built from TRBV7-2 and TRBJ2-2, with TRBD2 matching 8 bases. V gave up 10 bases and J gave up 7 bases; unmatched junction bases: 17. Germline V lookup: CDR1 SGHTA, CDR2 FQGNSA. The length of the CDR3 is 16 residues. CDR3 nucleotides: TGTGCCACCCCCAGAGGACTAGCCTTAGTCGGCGGGGAGCTGTTTTTT. Translating gives CATPRGLALVGGELFF. The variable domain in full, with the rest retrieved from reference TRBV7-2 and TRBJ2-2, is GAGVSQSPSNKVTEKGKDVELRCDPISGHTALYWYRQSLGQGLEFLIYFQGNSAPDKSGLPSDRFSAERTGGSVSTLTIQRTQQEDSAVYLCATPRGLALVGGELFFGEGSRLTVL.

The CDR3 loop reads CSFGGQTFTDTQYF. CDR3 nucleotide sequence: TGCAGCTTTGGAGGACAAACCTTCACAGATACGCAGTATTTT. The chain links TRBV29-1 to TRBJ2-3; D possibly uses TRBD1 or TRBD2 (5 bases each). Germline assignment: CDR1 SQVTM and CDR2 ANQGSEA. The CDR3 length is 14 residues. V dropped 8 bases and J dropped 2 bases, with 17 bases sitting between them.

J is TRBJ1-6 and V is TRBV21-1; TRBD1 is taken as the D call from the table, unchecked against the DNA. TRBV21-1 is shown as a pseudogene. This CDR3 region has 15 residues. The DNA for the CDR3 is TGTGCCAGCAGCAAAGCGCAGGGGGCTGTATCACCCCTCCACTTT. It encodes CASSKAQGAVSPLHF.

The chain carries TRBV1 and TRBJ2-7; no check of the table's D call, TRBD2, against the DNA was made. TRBV1 is given as a pseudogene. CDR3 length: 17 residues. DNA for the CDR3: TGCACCAGCAGCCCACTAAGTCGAAGCGGGGGAAACTACGAGCAGTACTTC. The encoded protein is CTSSPLSRSGGNYEQYF.

The rearrangement joins TRBV4-3 to TRBJ2-1, with D hard to call. Per the germline V gene, CDR1 is LGHNA and CDR2 is YSLEER. The CDR3 loop spans 13 amino acids. V lost 0 bases and J lost 5, with 5 bases in between. The CDR3 is CASSQDLHNEQFF. The DNA of the CDR3 is TGCGCCAGCAGCCAAGACCTCCACAATGAGCAGTTCTTC.

This chain uses TRBV10-3 with TRBJ2-7; perhaps TRBD2 as D (6 bases). The germline V gene encodes CDR1 ENHRY and CDR2 SYGVKD. Trimming stripped 6 bases from V and 1 base from J, with 16 bases between. CDR3 size: 15 residues. CDR3 DNA sequence: TGTGCCATCAGAGGCGGCAGGGAGGATTCCTACGAGCAGTACTTC. Protein sequence: CAIRGGREDSYEQYF.

This clone has just one count. A read error may produce the germline difference seen at one junction end. The chain has TRBV7-7 and TRBJ2-2, with 10 bases fitting TRBD2. The germline CDR1 and CDR2 sequences are SSHAT and FNYEAQ (reference sequence). The length of the CDR3 is 15 residues. The CDR3 DNA reads as TGTGCTAGCAGCCCCACTAGCGGGGTCACCGGGGAGCTGTTTTTT. Its translation: CASSPTSGVTGELFF.

CDR3 nucleotide sequence: TGCGCCAGCAGCTTGGCGGGACTAGCGGAGCAGTTCTTC. It translates to CASSLAGLAEQFF. The chain joins TRBV5-1 to TRBJ2-1; 10 nucleotides line up with TRBD2. This CDR3 comprises 13 residues. The ends lost 0 bases at V and 10 bases at J; junction bases unmatched: 1. Germline V lookup: CDR1 SGHRS, CDR2 YFSETQ. Full variable domain (missing parts from reference TRBV5-1 and TRBJ2-1): KAGVTQTPRYLIKTRGQQVTLSCSPISGHRSVSWYQQTPGQGLQFLFEYFSETQRNKGNFPGRFSGRQFSNSRSEMNVSTLELGDSALYLCASSLAGLAEQFFGPGTRLTVL.

V is TRBV4-3 and J is TRBJ2-3, with 13 nucleotides matching TRBD2. In germline, CDR1 is LGHNA, CDR2 YSLEER. The CDR3 consists of 19 residues. After removal of 0 bases from V and 5 bases from J, the junction contained 11 bases not matched to a gene. The CDR3 DNA reads TGCGCCAGCAGCCAAGATGGAACTAGCGGGAGGGCCAGGGGAGATACGCAGTATTTT. It translates to CASSQDGTSGRARGDTQYF.

The J gene is TRBJ1-1, the V gene TRBV7-9; weak D call: TRBD1 (5 bases). The germline V and J ends were trimmed by 5 bases and 1 base, with 14 bases remaining between them. CDR3 length: 15 amino acids. CDR1 is SEHNR, CDR2 FQNEAQ, per germline (reference sequence). The DNA for the CDR3 is TGTGCCAGCAGCCCTACCGCGACAGAGAACACTGAAGCTTTCTTT. It specifies CASSPTATENTEAFF.

The rearrangement uses TRBV30 and TRBJ1-1, with a possible D match to TRBD1 (5 bases). The CDR3 has 15 residues. The germline V gene has CDR1 GTSNPN and CDR2 SVGIG (reference sequence). Trimming removed 2 bases at V and 13 bases at J, with 26 bases between. The CDR3 sequence is CAWSLSNLGRQRGFF. The DNA for the CDR3 is TGTGCCTGGAGTTTATCTAATCTGGGCAGACAGAGAGGTTTCTTT.

This clone has a handful of counts. The chain uses TRBV29-1 and TRBJ1-1, with 11 bases fitting TRBD1. The trim removed 5 bases at V and 3 bases at J, leaving 8 bases unmatched. Looked up from germline, CDR1 is SQVTM and CDR2 is ANQGSEA. The CDR3 covers 15 residues. This CDR3 reads CSVKGQGAHYTEAFF. CDR3 DNA sequence: TGCAGCGTTAAAGGACAGGGGGCGCATTACACTGAAGCTTTCTTT. The full variable domain, rest sourced from reference TRBV29-1 and TRBJ1-1, is SAVISQKPSRDICQRGTSLTIQCQVDSQVTMMFWYRQQPGQSLTLIATANQGSEATYESGFVIDKFPISRPNLTFSTLTVSNMSPEDSSIYLCSVKGQGAHYTEAFFGQGTRLTVV.

CDR3 sequence: CASSLDGTGLYGYTF. The CDR3 DNA follows: TGTGCCAGCAGCTTAGACGGGACAGGGCTTTATGGCTACACCTTC. This chain links TRBV7-3 with TRBJ1-2; 9 bases are shared with TRBD1. Germline-derived CDR1 and CDR2 are SGHTA and FQGTGA. The CDR3 loop spans 15 amino acids. The V segment lost 2 bases and the J segment 5 bases; nucleotides outside the gene matches: 6.

The V call is TRBV28, the J call TRBJ2-1; the match to TRBD2 covers 9 bases. Germline values: CDR1 MDHEN, CDR2 SYDVKM. CDR3 length equals 15 residues. The V gene end was trimmed by 3 bases and the J gene end by 5 bases; junction bases not matched to a gene: 5. Here the CDR3 reads CASSFAGGNHNEQFF. CDR3 sequence (DNA): TGTGCCAGCAGTTTCGCGGGAGGGAACCACAATGAGCAGTTCTTC.

The V and J genes are TRBV28 and TRBJ2-4; possibly TRBD1 for D (5 bases). The CDR3 is 13 amino acids. Germline lookup yields CDR1 MDHEN and CDR2 SYDVKM. Between the trimmed V and J ends, which lost 8 bases and 0 bases, there was a span of 8 bases. CDR3 bases: TGTGCCAGCCGCGACAGAGCCAAAAACATTCAGTACTTC. Translating gives CASRDRAKNIQYF.

This clone appeared a few times. The chain recombines TRBV5-1 with TRBJ2-7; D gene ambiguous. V was pared by 4 bases and J by 0 bases, with 11 bases between. Per germline, CDR1 SGHRS and CDR2 YFSETQ. The CDR3 is 14 residues long. This CDR3 is CASSPDPSSYEQYF. The DNA of the CDR3 is TGCGCCAGCAGCCCCGATCCTAGCTCCTACGAGCAGTACTTC. Combining the CDR3 with reference TRBV5-1 and TRBJ2-7 gives the whole variable domain KAGVTQTPRYLIKTRGQQVTLSCSPISGHRSVSWYQQTPGQGLQFLFEYFSETQRNKGNFPGRFSGRQFSNSRSEMNVSTLELGDSALYLCASSPDPSSYEQYFGPGTRLTVT.

The CDR3 nucleotides read TGTGCCAGCTCACCTAGCGGGAGGTCCTACGAGCAGTACTTC. It translates to CASSPSGRSYEQYF. This chain links TRBV18 with TRBJ2-7; TRBD2 agrees at 10 bases. With 3 bases clipped from V and 1 base from J, the junction kept 0 bases outside the gene matches. Per germline, CDR1 KGHSH and CDR2 LQKENI. The CDR3 loop spans 14 amino acids.

The chain recombines TRBV7-3 with TRBJ2-2; D may be TRBD2 (5 bases). There are 14 residues in the CDR3. The germline CDR1 and CDR2 sequences are SGHTA and FQGTGA. The V end lost 6 bases, the J end lost 4 bases, and 12 bases lay between the germline ends. This chain's CDR3 is CASRLKGSTGELFF. CDR3 DNA: TGTGCCAGCAGGCTAAAAGGGAGCACCGGGGAGCTGTTTTTT. The variable domain in full, with the rest retrieved from reference TRBV7-3 and TRBJ2-2, is GAGVSQTPSNKVTEKGKYVELRCDPISGHTALYWYRQSLGQGPEFLIYFQGTGAADDSGLPNDRFFAVRPEGSVSTLKIQRTERGDSAVYLCASRLKGSTGELFFGEGSRLTVL.

This clone has more than one count but fewer than ten. The rearrangement uses TRBV5-8 and TRBJ1-5, with 8 bases matching TRBD1. Germline trimming cut 3 bases from V and 0 bases from J; bases unmatched to any gene: 11. The CDR3 totals 18 residues. Germline assignment: CDR1 SGHTS and CDR2 YDEGEE. DNA of the CDR3: TGTGCCAGCAGCTCGGGTTTCGACAGGGGATTTAGCAATCAGCCCCAGCATTTT. This encodes CASSSGFDRGFSNQPQHF.